This T cell receptor (beta chain) is from a study of CD8+CD57+ T cells in acquired aplastic anemia. Findings and caveats of the study: Researchers reported that CD8+ Simpson's diversity was not significantly different in patients versus controls. Patients had approximately 29 CD8+ CDR3 sequences in common with controls (the shared set).

Profiles of TCR beta VDJ and CDR3 were generated from a genomic DNA template. TCRdb recomputed calls from the reads with MiXCR, one row per CDR3 protein. The table has hundreds of thousands of distinct CDR3 sequences, approximately 33% seen once. This CDR3 comprises 15 residues. The V end lost 0 bases, the J end lost 1 base, and 10 bases lay between the germline ends. Germline V gene data show CDR1 as LGHNA and CDR2 as YNFKEQ. Sequenced patients had shown CD8+CD57+ cell expansion by flow cytometry. In this sample, this clonotype turned up many times. The antigen is unknown. The clonotype originates from a human donor with aplastic anemia. The chain combines TRBV4-2 with TRBJ2-7; no definite D call. Specimen: sorted CD4+, CD8+, or CD8+CD57+ T cells (not recorded which) from PBMCs. As DNA, the CDR3 is TGTGCCAGCAGCCAAGATCAGACCCAATCCTACGAGCAGTACTTC. Protein product: CASSQDQTQSYEQYF.